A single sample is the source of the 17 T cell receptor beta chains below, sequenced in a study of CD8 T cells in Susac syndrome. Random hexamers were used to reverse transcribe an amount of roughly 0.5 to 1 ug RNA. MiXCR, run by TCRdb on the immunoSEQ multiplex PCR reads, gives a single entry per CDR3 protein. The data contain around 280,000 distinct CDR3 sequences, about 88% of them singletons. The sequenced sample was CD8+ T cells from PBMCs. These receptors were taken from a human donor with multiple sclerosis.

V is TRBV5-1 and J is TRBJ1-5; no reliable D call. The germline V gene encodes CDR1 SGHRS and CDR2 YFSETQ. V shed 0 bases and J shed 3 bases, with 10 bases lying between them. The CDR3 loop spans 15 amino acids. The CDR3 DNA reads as TGCGCCAGCAGCTTGGGTGGTGGAATCAATCAGCCCCAGCATTTT. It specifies CASSLGGGINQPQHF.

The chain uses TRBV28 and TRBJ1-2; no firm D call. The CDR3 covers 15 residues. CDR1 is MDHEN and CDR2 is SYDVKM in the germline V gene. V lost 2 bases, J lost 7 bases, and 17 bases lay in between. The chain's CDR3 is CASSLTPGPNSGYTF. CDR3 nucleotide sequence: TGTGCCAGCAGTTTAACCCCTGGGCCAAATAGTGGCTACACCTTC.

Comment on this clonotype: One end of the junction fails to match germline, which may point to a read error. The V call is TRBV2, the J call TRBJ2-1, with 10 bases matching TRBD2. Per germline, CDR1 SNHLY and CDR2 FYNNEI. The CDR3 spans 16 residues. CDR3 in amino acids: CASSEETSGPYKEQFF. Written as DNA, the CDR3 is TGTGCCAGCAGTGAAGAGACTAGCGGGCCATACAAAGAGCAGTTCTTC. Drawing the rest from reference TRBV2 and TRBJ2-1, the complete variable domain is EPEVTQTPSHQVTQMGQEVILRCVPISNHLYFYWYRQILGQKVEFLVSFYNNEISEKSEIFDDQFSVERPDGSNFTLKIRSTKLEDSAMYFCASSEETSGPYKEQFFGPGTRLTVL.

CDR3 DNA sequence: TGCAGCGCCCTAGGGGCAGTTGGGGACCCCTACGAGCAGTACTTC. It is translated as CSALGAVGDPYEQYF. This chain links TRBV29-1 with TRBJ2-7; D could derive from TRBD1 or TRBD2 (5 bases each). The CDR3 is 15 amino acids. With 7 bases removed from V and 2 bases from J, the gap between germline ends came to 21 bases. Germline CDR1 is SQVTM and CDR2 is ANQGSEA.

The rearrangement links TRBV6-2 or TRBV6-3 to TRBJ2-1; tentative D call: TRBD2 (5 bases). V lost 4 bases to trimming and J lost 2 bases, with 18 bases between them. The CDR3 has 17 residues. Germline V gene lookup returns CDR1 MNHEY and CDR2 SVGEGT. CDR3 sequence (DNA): TGTGCCAGCAGTTTCCCCGTGACGGGGTCGCCCTACAATGAGCAGTTCTTC. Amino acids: CASSFPVTGSPYNEQFF.

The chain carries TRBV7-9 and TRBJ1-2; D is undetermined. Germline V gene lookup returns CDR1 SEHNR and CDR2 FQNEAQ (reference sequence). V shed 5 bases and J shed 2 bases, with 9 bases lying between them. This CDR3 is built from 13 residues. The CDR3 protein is CASSLPDNYGYTF. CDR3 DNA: TGTGCCAGCAGCCTTCCTGACAACTATGGCTACACCTTC.

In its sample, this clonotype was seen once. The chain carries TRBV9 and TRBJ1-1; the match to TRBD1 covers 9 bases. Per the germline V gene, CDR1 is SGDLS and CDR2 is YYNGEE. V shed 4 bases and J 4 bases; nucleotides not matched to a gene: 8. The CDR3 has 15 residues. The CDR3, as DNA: TGTGCCAGCAGCCCCCATACGGACAGGGGCACTGAAGCTTTCTTT. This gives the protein CASSPHTDRGTEAFF.

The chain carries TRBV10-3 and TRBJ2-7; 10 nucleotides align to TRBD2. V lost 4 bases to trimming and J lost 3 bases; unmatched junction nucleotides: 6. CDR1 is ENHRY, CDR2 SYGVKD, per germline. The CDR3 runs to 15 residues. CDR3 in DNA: TGTGCCATCAGTGTGAGGACTAGCGGAAACTACGAGCAGTACTTC. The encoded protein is CAISVRTSGNYEQYF.

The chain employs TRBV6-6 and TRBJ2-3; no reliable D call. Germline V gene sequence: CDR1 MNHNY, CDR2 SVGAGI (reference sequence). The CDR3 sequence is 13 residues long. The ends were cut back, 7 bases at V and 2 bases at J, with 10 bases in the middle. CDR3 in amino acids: CASTGHTTDTQYF. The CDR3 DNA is TGTGCCAGCACGGGCCATACCACAGATACGCAGTATTTT.

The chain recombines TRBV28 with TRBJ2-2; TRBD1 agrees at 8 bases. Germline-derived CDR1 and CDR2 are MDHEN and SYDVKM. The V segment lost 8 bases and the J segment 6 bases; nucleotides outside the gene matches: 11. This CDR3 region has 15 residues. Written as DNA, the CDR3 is TGTGCCAGCGGTGATAGGACAGGGCGGGCCGGGGAGCTGTTTTTT. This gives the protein CASGDRTGRAGELFF.

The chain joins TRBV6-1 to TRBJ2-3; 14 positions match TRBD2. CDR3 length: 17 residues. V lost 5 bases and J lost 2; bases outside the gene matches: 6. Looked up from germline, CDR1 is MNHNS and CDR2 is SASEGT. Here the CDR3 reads CASSPGTSGGLTDTQYF. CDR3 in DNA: TGTGCCAGCAGTCCCGGGACTAGCGGGGGCCTCACAGATACGCAGTATTTT.

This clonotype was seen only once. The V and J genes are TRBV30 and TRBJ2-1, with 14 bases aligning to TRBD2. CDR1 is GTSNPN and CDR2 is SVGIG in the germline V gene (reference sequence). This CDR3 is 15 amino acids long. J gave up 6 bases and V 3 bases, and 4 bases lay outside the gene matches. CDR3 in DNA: TGTGCCTGGAGCAGGACTAGCGGGAGGCCCAATGAGCAGTTCTTC. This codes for CAWSRTSGRPNEQFF.

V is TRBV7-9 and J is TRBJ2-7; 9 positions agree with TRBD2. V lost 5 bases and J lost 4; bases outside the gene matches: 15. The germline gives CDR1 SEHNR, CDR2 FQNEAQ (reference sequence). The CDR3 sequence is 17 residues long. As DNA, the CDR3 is TGTGCCAGCAGCCCCTCTGGGGGCGGGAGGGAGGAGTACGAGCAGTACTTC. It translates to CASSPSGGGREEYEQYF.

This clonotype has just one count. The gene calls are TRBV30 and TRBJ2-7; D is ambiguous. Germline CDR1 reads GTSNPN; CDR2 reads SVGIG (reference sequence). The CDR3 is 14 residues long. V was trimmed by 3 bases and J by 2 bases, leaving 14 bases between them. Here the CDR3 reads CAWRVPGLPYEQYF. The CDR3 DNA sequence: TGTGCCTGGAGGGTCCCCGGGCTCCCCTACGAGCAGTACTTC.

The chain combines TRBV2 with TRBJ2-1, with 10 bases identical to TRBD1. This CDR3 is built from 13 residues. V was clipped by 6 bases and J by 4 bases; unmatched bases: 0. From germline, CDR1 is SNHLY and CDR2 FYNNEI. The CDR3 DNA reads TGTGCCAGCAGGGGACAGGGGTACAATGAGCAGTTCTTC. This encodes CASRGQGYNEQFF.

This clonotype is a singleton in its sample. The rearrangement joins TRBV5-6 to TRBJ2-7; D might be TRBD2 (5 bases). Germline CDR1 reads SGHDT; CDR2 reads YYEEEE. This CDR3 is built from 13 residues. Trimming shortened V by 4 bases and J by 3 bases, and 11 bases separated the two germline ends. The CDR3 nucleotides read TGTGCCAGCAGCCCCTGGGGAGTCTACGAGCAGTACTTC. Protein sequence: CASSPWGVYEQYF.

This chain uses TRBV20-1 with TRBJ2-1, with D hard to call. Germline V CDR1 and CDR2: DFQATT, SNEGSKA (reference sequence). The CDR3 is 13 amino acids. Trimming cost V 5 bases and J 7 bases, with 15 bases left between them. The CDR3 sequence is CSAGKVPWNEQFF. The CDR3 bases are TGCAGTGCTGGAAAGGTCCCGTGGAATGAGCAGTTCTTC.